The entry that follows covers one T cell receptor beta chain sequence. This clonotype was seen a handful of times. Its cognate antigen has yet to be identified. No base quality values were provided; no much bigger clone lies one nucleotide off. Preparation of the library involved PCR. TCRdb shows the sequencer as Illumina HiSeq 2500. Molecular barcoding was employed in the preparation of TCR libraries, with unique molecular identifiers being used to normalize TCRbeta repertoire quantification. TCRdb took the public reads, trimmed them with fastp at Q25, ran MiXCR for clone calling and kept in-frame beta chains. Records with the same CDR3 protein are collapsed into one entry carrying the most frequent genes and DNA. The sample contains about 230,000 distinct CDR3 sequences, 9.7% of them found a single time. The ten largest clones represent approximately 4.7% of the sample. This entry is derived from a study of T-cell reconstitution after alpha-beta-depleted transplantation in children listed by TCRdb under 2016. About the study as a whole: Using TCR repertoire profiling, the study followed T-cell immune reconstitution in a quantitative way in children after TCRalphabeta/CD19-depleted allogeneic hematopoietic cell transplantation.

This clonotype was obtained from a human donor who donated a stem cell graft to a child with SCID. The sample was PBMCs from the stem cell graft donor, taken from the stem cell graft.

CDR3 reads: CASRGTTGANVLTF. Here is the DNA: TGTGCCAGCAGAGGGACTACTGGGGCCAACGTCCTGACTTTC. Recombination linked TRBV11-2 to TRBJ2-6; TRBD2 agrees with 7 junctional bases. The CDR3 holds 14 amino acids from the cysteine to the phenylalanine. The only DNA kept is the CDR3, 42 bases in frame from the first base. V lost 6 bases and J lost 2 bases, and the count of bases not matched to a germline gene is 1. The CDR1 and CDR2 encoded by the germline V gene are SGHAT and FQNNGV.